The 21 T cell receptor beta chains below were found in one sample sequenced in a study of blood T cell repertoires in COVID-19 (dated by TCRdb to the early 2020s). Receptor amplification or capture employed the immunoSEQ multiplex PCR assay. The source is immuneACCESS, and TCRdb retained only in-frame sequences with V and J called. Part of the clones is not carried over; for the studies checked, unresolved V genes explain less than half of this, and the remainder is unexplained. This sample is represented by roughly 120,000 clones; around 86% of them were singletons. The ten biggest clones cover under 13% of the sample. The sequenced sample was peripheral blood. These receptors all stem from an elderly man with acute or convalescent COVID-19.

This chain links TRBV12-3 or TRBV12-4 with TRBJ2-7; D not certain. The length of the CDR3 is 13 residues. V shed 3 bases and J shed 3 bases, with 9 bases lying between them. The CDR3 DNA sequence: TGTGCCAGCAGTTTGCCAGGTGTCTACGAGCAGTACTTC. It encodes CASSLPGVYEQYF.

This chain links TRBV3-1 (or the pseudogene TRBV3-2) with TRBJ2-3; TRBD1 is a possible D gene (5 bases). The CDR3 spans 14 residues. V was shortened by 5 bases and J by 2 bases, with 11 bases between the two germline ends. The V gene's germline CDR1 is LGHDT and CDR2 YNNKEL (reference sequence). CDR3 DNA sequence: TGTGCCAGCAGCTTAGGACAAGTCACAGATACGCAGTATTTT. It codes for CASSLGQVTDTQYF.

This chain joins TRBV29-1 and TRBJ2-1; 9 nucleotides match TRBD1. Trimming at V came to 7 bases and at J to 5 bases, leaving 9 bases not matched to a gene. This CDR3 spans 14 amino acids. Germline CDR1 reads SQVTM; CDR2 reads ANQGSEA. DNA for the CDR3: TGCAGCGCTGCCCGGGACAGGGTAAACAATGAGCAGTTCTTC. As protein: CSAARDRVNNEQFF.

This rearrangement joins TRBV11-2 to TRBJ2-5; 8 bases align to TRBD1. The CDR3 sequence is 16 residues long. Germline-derived CDR1 and CDR2 are SGHAT and FQNNGV. J gave up 1 base and V 3 bases, and 7 bases lay outside the gene matches. The CDR3 nucleotides read TGTGCCAGCAGCTTCCGGACAGGGAGGTTCCAAGAGACCCAGTACTTC. This gives the protein CASSFRTGRFQETQYF. Combining the CDR3 with reference TRBV11-2 and TRBJ2-5 gives the whole variable domain EAGVAQSPRYKIIEKRQSVAFWCNPISGHATLYWYQQILGQGPKLLIQFQNNGVVDDSQLPKDRFSAERLKGVDSTLKIQPAKLEDSAVYLCASSFRTGRFQETQYFGPGTRLLVL.

This rearrangement joins TRBV7-9 to TRBJ2-2, with a weak D call TRBD2 (5 bases). The length of the CDR3 is 14 residues. The germline V gene has CDR1 SEHNR and CDR2 FQNEAQ (reference sequence). Trimming took 5 bases from V and 8 from J, leaving 15 bases between them. The DNA of the CDR3 is TGTGCCAGCAGCCCTAGGGCCGGGAAGGGGGAGCTGTTTTTT. Its protein is CASSPRAGKGELFF.

V is TRBV2 and J is TRBJ2-1, with 9 positions matching TRBD2. The germline V gene has CDR1 SNHLY and CDR2 FYNNEI. CDR3 length equals 14 residues. Trimming cost V 4 bases and J 5 bases; bases outside gene matches: 3. The CDR3 here is CASSGLAGNNEQFF. The CDR3 nucleotides read TGTGCCAGCAGTGGGCTAGCGGGGAACAATGAGCAGTTCTTC.

In its sample, this clone was seen once. The chain has TRBV19 and TRBJ1-4, with TRBD1 identical over 7 bases. Losses at the gene ends were 4 bases for V and 8 bases for J; bases not matched to a gene: 7. The germline CDR1 and CDR2 sequences are LNHDA and SQIVND (reference sequence). CDR3 length equals 14 residues. CDR3 in amino acids: CASSTWDRNEKLFF. In nucleotides, the CDR3 is TGTGCCAGTAGTACCTGGGACAGAAACGAAAAACTGTTTTTT.

CDR3 coding DNA: TGTGCCAGCAAACAGGGGACTGAAGCTTTCTTT. This translates into CASKQGTEAFF. This chain links TRBV6-5 with TRBJ1-1, with TRBD1 matching 7 bases. This CDR3 region has 11 residues. The V segment lost 7 bases and the J segment 5 bases; nucleotides outside the gene matches: 1. Germline loops: CDR1 MNHEY, CDR2 SVGAGI.

The rearrangement links TRBV29-1 to TRBJ2-5; TRBD1 matches 8 bases. Germline CDR1 reads SQVTM; CDR2 reads ANQGSEA. V was pared by 4 bases and J by 4 bases, with 8 bases of the junction left unmatched. The CDR3 is 14 amino acids. The CDR3 DNA reads as TGCAGCGTTGCAGGACAGGGTCCCCCAGAGACCCAGTACTTC. It encodes CSVAGQGPPETQYF.

The table lists this clone with a few counts. The chain is built from TRBV28 and TRBJ2-2; TRBD1 aligns across 8 bases. The CDR3 runs to 15 residues. J was trimmed by 6 bases and V by 6 bases; bases with no gene match: 9. Germline V gene data show CDR1 as MDHEN and CDR2 as SYDVKM. The CDR3 DNA sequence: TGTGCCAGCAGCCTGGACAGGGTCCATCCCGGGGAGCTGTTTTTT. It encodes CASSLDRVHPGELFF.

The chain has TRBV18 and TRBJ2-7; 11 bases are a match to TRBD1. The CDR3 has 15 residues. CDR1 and CDR2 (germline): KGHSH, LQKENI. The trim removed 3 bases at V and 3 bases at J, leaving 4 bases unmatched. The CDR3 nucleotides read TGTGCCAGCTCACCTCGGACAGGGGGCAACTACGAGCAGTACTTC. Encoded protein: CASSPRTGGNYEQYF.

V usage is TRBV7-9 and J usage is TRBJ1-4; 10 bases are a match to TRBD1. Germline V gives CDR1 SEHNR, CDR2 FQNEAQ (reference sequence). J gave up 8 bases and V 7 bases, and 13 bases lay outside the gene matches. The CDR3 sequence is 16 residues long. The CDR3 loop reads CASTYTTTGGGEKLFF. The CDR3 DNA reads TGTGCCAGCACCTACACCACGACAGGGGGCGGGGAAAAACTGTTTTTT.

The CDR3 loop reads CASSQWAGETQYF. CDR3 sequence (DNA): TGTGCCAGCAGCCAATGGGCGGGAGAGACCCAGTACTTC. The V and J genes are TRBV3-1 (or the pseudogene TRBV3-2) and TRBJ2-5; a weak D match, TRBD2 (5 bases). The germline V gene encodes CDR1 LGHDT and CDR2 YNNKEL (reference sequence). V lost 2 bases and J lost 4, with 8 bases in between. The CDR3 sequence is 13 residues long.

The chain links TRBV27 to TRBJ1-1, with D perhaps TRBD1 (6 bases). CDR3 length: 13 residues. Germline assignment: CDR1 MNHEY and CDR2 SMNVEV (reference sequence). V was clipped by 3 bases and J by 4 bases, with 9 bases between them. CDR3 DNA: TGTGCCAGCAGTTTCAGGGGAAGCACTGAAGCTTTCTTT. The encoded protein is CASSFRGSTEAFF.

The rearrangement joins TRBV28 to TRBJ2-3; D is ambiguous. The CDR3 loop spans 20 amino acids. In germline, CDR1 is MDHEN, CDR2 SYDVKM. V was trimmed by 3 bases and J by 0 bases, leaving 25 bases between them. This CDR3 reads CASSLKNPVRAAQSTDTQYF. As DNA, the CDR3 is TGTGCCAGCAGTTTGAAAAACCCGGTCCGAGCAGCACAGAGCACAGATACGCAGTATTTT. Filled out from reference TRBV28 and TRBJ2-3, the complete variable domain reads DVKVTQSSRYLVKRTGEKVFLECVQDMDHENMFWYRQDPGLGLRLIYFSYDVKMKEKGDIPEGYSVSREKKERFSLILESASTNQTSMYLCASSLKNPVRAAQSTDTQYFGPGTRLTVL.

The chain links TRBV18 to TRBJ1-3; 8 bases map to TRBD1. The V segment lost 7 bases and the J segment 2 bases; nucleotides outside the gene matches: 4. Germline loops: CDR1 KGHSH, CDR2 LQKENI. This CDR3 has 14 residues. CDR3 protein: CASLRTGTGNTIYF. The CDR3 nucleotides are TGTGCCAGCTTACGGACAGGGACTGGAAACACCATATATTTT. Combining the CDR3 with reference TRBV18 and TRBJ1-3 gives the whole variable domain NAGVMQNPRHLVRRRGQEARLRCSPMKGHSHVYWYRQLPEEGLKFMVYLQKENIIDESGMPKERFSAEFPKEGPSILRIQQVVRGDSAAYFCASLRTGTGNTIYFGEGSWLTVV.

The chain uses TRBV28 and TRBJ1-5; the D is unclear. This CDR3 has 15 amino acids. Germline lookup yields CDR1 MDHEN and CDR2 SYDVKM. The germline V and J ends were trimmed by 5 bases and 2 bases, with 13 bases remaining between them. The DNA of the CDR3 is TGTGCCAGCAGTCTTACTACTCTGGGCAATCAGCCCCAGCATTTT. As protein: CASSLTTLGNQPQHF.

The V call is TRBV7-8, the J call TRBJ1-2; the D is unclear. Trimming pared 1 base from V and 2 bases from J, leaving 8 bases between. The germline V gene has CDR1 SGHVS and CDR2 FQNEAQ. The CDR3 totals 14 residues. The CDR3 DNA follows: TGTGCCAGCAGCTTAGAGTCGGTCAACTATGGCTACACCTTC. Translating it yields CASSLESVNYGYTF.

In its sample, this clone was seen once. V usage is TRBV4-1 and J usage is TRBJ1-1; D not resolved. The V gene lost 0 bases and the J gene lost 10 bases, with 12 bases spanning the gap. Germline CDR1 MGHRA, CDR2 YSYEKL. The CDR3 is 13 amino acids. The CDR3 DNA reads as TGCGCCAGCAGCCAAGAGGGAGGACTGGGAGCTTTCTTT. Amino acid sequence: CASSQEGGLGAFF.

The CDR3 DNA is TGTGCCAGCAGAAGGGGGCTAGCTGGCTACACCTTC. It yields the protein CASRRGLAGYTF. The chain links TRBV28 to TRBJ1-2, with TRBD1 identical over 7 bases. V dropped 6 bases and J dropped 7; count of bases not matched to a gene: 5. CDR3 length equals 12 residues. Germline loops: CDR1 MDHEN, CDR2 SYDVKM.

The chain couples TRBV5-4 to TRBJ2-7; D might be TRBD2 (5 bases). V gave up 4 bases and J gave up 3 bases, with 11 bases separating them. The germline V gene has CDR1 SGHNT and CDR2 YYREEE (reference sequence). This CDR3 region has 13 residues. CDR3 coding DNA: TGTGCCAGCAGCAGACCCGGGGACTACGAGCAGTACTTC. This sequence encodes CASSRPGDYEQYF.